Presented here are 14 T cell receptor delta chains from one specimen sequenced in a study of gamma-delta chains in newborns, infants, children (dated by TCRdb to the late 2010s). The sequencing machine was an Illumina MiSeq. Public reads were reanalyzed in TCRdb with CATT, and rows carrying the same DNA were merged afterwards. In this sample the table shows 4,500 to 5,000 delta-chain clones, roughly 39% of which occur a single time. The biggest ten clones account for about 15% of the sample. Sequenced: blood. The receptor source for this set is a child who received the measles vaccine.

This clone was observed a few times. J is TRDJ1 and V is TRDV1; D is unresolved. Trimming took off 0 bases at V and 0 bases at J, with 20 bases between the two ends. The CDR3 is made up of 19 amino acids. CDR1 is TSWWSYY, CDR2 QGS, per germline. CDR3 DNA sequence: TGTGCTCTTGGGGAACTTAATTCGAGGAGTGGACCCTACACCGATAAACTCATCTTT. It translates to CALGELNSRSGPYTDKLIF.

CDR3 residues: CALGEPKAFLRHPLYWGIRGYTDKLIF. CDR3 bases: TGTGCTCTTGGGGAACCCAAGGCCTTCCTACGTCACCCGCTATACTGGGGGATACGGGGGTACACCGATAAACTCATCTTT. The chain carries TRDV1 and TRDJ1, with 13 positions matching TRDD3. The germline V gene encodes CDR1 TSWWSYY and CDR2 QGS. The CDR3 is 27 residues long. V lost 1 base to trimming and J lost 0 bases; unmatched junction nucleotides: 32.

CDR3 in amino acids: CALGERSYELLGEFTDKLIF. The CDR3 DNA reads TGTGCTCTTGGGGAACGATCCTACGAATTACTGGGGGAATTCACCGATAAACTCATCTTT. The chain uses TRDV1 and TRDJ1, with 9 bases identical to TRDD3. Trimming at V came to 1 base and at J to 1 base, leaving 16 bases not matched to a gene. The V gene's germline CDR1 is TSWWSYY and CDR2 QGS. The CDR3 has 20 amino acids.

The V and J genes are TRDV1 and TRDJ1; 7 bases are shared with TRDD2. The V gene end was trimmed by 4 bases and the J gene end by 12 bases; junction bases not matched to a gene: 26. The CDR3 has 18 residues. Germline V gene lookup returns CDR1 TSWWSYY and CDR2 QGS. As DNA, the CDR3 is TGTGCTCTTGGGGTCCCAACCGTTCCTACGTACATACTTGAACCTATCATCTTT. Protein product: CALGVPTVPTYILEPIIF.

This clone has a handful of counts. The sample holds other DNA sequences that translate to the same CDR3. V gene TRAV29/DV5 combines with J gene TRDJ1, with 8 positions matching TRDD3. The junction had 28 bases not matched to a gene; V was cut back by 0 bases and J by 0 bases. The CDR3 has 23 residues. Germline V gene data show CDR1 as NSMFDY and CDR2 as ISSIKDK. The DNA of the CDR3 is TGTGCAGCAAGCGCAGGTTCAAGAGTGGGGGATGAGCCGGGGCCCCTGTACACCGATAAACTCATCTTT. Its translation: CAASAGSRVGDEPGPLYTDKLIF.

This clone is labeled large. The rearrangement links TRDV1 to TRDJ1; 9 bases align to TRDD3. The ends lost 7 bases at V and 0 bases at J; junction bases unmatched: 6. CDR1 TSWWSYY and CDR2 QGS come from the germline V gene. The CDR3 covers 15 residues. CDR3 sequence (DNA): TGTGCTCTTGAGATTCTGGGGGATTACACCGATAAACTCATCTTT. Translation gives CALEILGDYTDKLIF.

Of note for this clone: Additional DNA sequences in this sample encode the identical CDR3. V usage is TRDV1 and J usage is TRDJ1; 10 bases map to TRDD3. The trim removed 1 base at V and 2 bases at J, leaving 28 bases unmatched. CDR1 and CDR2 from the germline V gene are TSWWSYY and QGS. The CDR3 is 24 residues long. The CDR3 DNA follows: TGTGCTCTTGGGGAACCTCCTAACACCTCCTTTTACTGGGGGATGGGGGCCACGACCGATAAACTCATCTTT. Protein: CALGEPPNTSFYWGMGATTDKLIF.

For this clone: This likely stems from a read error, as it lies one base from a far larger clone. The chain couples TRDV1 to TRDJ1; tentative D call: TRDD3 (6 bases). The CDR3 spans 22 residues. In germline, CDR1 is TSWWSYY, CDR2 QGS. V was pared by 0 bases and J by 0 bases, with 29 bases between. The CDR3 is CALGELPYPYWLGYGHTDKLIF. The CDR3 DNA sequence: TGTGCTCTTGGGGAACTGCCCTACCCTTACTGGCTGGGGTACGGGCACACCGATAAACTCATCTTT.

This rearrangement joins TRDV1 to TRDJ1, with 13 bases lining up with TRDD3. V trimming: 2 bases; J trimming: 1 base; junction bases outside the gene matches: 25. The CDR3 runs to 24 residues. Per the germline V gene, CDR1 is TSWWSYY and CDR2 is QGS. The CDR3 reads CALGEGSYSPYWGIRVRVTDKLIF. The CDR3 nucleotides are TGTGCTCTTGGGGAAGGTTCCTACAGTCCCTACTGGGGGATACGGGTTCGGGTCACCGATAAACTCATCTTT.

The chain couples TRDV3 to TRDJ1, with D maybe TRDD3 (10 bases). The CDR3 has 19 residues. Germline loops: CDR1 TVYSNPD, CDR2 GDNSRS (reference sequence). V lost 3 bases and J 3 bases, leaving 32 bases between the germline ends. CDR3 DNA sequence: TGTGCCTTGCCCTTCCTACCTTACTGGGGGATCCGGGTAGCCGATAAACTCATCTTT. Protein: CALPFLPYWGIRVADKLIF.

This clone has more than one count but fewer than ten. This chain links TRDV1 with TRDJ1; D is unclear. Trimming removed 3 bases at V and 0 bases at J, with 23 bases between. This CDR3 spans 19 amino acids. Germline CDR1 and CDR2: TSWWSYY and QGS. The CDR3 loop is CALGEARIFLLKYTDKLIF. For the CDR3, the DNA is TGTGCTCTTGGGGAGGCGCGAATTTTTCTTCTCAAGTACACCGATAAACTCATCTTT.

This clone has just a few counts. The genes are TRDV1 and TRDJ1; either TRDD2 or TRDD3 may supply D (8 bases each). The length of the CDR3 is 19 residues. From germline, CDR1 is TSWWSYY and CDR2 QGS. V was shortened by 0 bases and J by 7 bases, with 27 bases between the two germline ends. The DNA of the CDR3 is TGTGCTCTTGGGGAACTAAAGAACACTTCCTACGTCTGGGGGAGTAAACTCATCTTT. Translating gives CALGELKNTSYVWGSKLIF.

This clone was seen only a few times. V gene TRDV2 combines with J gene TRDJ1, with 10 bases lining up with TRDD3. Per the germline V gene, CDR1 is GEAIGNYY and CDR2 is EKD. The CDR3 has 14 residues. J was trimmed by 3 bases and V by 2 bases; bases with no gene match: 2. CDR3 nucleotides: TGTGCCTGTGACATGGGGGATACCTCCGATAAACTCATCTTT. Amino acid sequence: CACDMGDTSDKLIF.

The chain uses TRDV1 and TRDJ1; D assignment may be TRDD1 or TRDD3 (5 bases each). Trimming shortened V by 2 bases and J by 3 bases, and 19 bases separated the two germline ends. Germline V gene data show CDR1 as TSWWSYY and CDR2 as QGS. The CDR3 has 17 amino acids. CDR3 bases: TGTGCTCTTGGGGAAGATAGTAGGCCTTGGGGCCCCGATAAACTCATCTTT. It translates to CALGEDSRPWGPDKLIF.